Listed below are T cell receptor beta chains from one sample, sequenced in a study of T cell responses to AZD1222 COVID-19 vaccine. Method: immunoSEQ multiplex PCR; TCRdb's copy keeps in-frame clones and lacks some. The sample contains about 150,000 clones, approximately 90% of which appear only once. The sample in question was peripheral blood, obtained after recovery from COVID-19. These receptors came from an adult who had recovered from COVID-19. Each CDR3 is given with its conserved first and last residue. A D gene is named only where the DNA matches it firmly. Some rows have no size entry. The others give once, few or many, or a class for an expanded clone.

clone size: NA
J gene: TRBJ1-5
D gene: NA
V gene: TRBV18
CDR3 DNA: TGTGCCAGCTCATCGGGTCTTATAGGCAATCAGCCCCAGCATTTT
CDR3 protein: CASSSGLIGNQPQHF

clone size: NA
J gene: TRBJ1-1
D gene: NA
V gene: TRBV28
CDR3 DNA: TGTGCCAGCCTGGACTGGAACACTGAAGCTTTCTTT
CDR3 protein: CASLDWNTEAFF

clone size: NA
J gene: TRBJ2-6
D gene: NA
V gene: TRBV2
CDR3 DNA: TGTGCCAGCACCGAGCAGGGTTCTGGGGCCAACGTCCTGACTTTC
CDR3 protein: CASTEQGSGANVLTF

clone size: NA
J gene: TRBJ1-1
D gene: TRBD1
V gene: TRBV5-1
CDR3 DNA: TGCGCCAGCAGCTTGACAGGGGAGGACACTGAAGCTTTCTTT
CDR3 protein: CASSLTGEDTEAFF

clone size: NA
J gene: TRBJ1-5
D gene: TRBD1
V gene: TRBV7-8
CDR3 DNA: TGTGCCAGCAGCTTCCTTGGGACAGGGGGACATCAGCCCCAGCATTTT
CDR3 protein: CASSFLGTGGHQPQHF

clone size: NA
J gene: TRBJ1-1
D gene: NA
V gene: TRBV10-3
CDR3 DNA: TGTGCCATCAGTGATGGCAGGCCGAACACTGAAGCTTTCTTT
CDR3 protein: CAISDGRPNTEAFF

clone size: NA
J gene: TRBJ1-5
D gene: TRBD1
V gene: TRBV4-1
CDR3 DNA: TGCGCCAGCAGCCCTACAGGGGGAGGTGGCAATCAGCCCCAGCATTTT
CDR3 protein: CASSPTGGGGNQPQHF

clone size: few
J gene: TRBJ1-1
D gene: NA
V gene: TRBV29-1
CDR3 DNA: TGCAGCGTTGAAGATCGGGAAGGGGCCACTGAAGCTTTCTTT
CDR3 protein: CSVEDREGATEAFF

clone size: NA
J gene: TRBJ1-1
D gene: NA
V gene: TRBV12-3/TRBV12-4
CDR3 DNA: TGTGCCAGCAGCCTCCAGGGTTACACTGAAGCTTTCTTT
CDR3 protein: CASSLQGYTEAFF

clone size: NA
J gene: TRBJ2-1
D gene: TRBD2
V gene: TRBV7-2
CDR3 DNA: TGTGCCAGCAGCTCCAGGACTAGCGGGAACTCCTACAATGAGCAGTTCTTC
CDR3 protein: CASSSRTSGNSYNEQFF

clone size: NA
J gene: TRBJ1-4
D gene: NA
V gene: TRBV7-8
CDR3 DNA: TGTGCCAGCAGCTTAGAGGGGGGATTAGGTGAAAAACTGTTTTTT
CDR3 protein: CASSLEGGLGEKLFF

clone size: NA
J gene: TRBJ1-1
D gene: NA
V gene: TRBV5-4
CDR3 DNA: TGTGCCAGCAGCTTGAAGGGTGTTGCTGAAGCTTTCTTT
CDR3 protein: CASSLKGVAEAFF

clone size: NA
J gene: TRBJ1-2
D gene: TRBD1
V gene: TRBV3-1/TRBV3-2
CDR3 DNA: TGTGCCAGCAGCCGCGGACAGGGGGCGCGTCTCTATGGCTACACCTTC
CDR3 protein: CASSRGQGARLYGYTF

clone size: NA
J gene: TRBJ2-7
D gene: NA
V gene: TRBV6-6
CDR3 DNA: TGTGCCAGCAGGACGACTACTTACGAGCAGTACTTC
CDR3 protein: CASRTTTYEQYF

clone size: few
J gene: TRBJ2-2
D gene: TRBD2
V gene: TRBV5-3
CDR3 DNA: TGTGCCAGAAGCTTTGGACTAGCGGGAAGGGCCGGGGAGCTGTTTTTT
CDR3 protein: CARSFGLAGRAGELFF

clone size: NA
J gene: TRBJ2-7
D gene: NA
V gene: TRBV10-2
CDR3 DNA: TGCGCCAGCTCCGGACACGAGCAGTACTTC
CDR3 protein: CASSGHEQYF

clone size: once
J gene: TRBJ1-1
D gene: NA
V gene: TRBV10-3
CDR3 DNA: TGTGCCATCAGTGTGGGAGGGACTGAAGCTTTCTTT
CDR3 protein: CAISVGGTEAFF

clone size: NA
J gene: TRBJ1-2
D gene: NA
V gene: TRBV29-1
CDR3 DNA: TGCAGCGTTGACGGGATGCGTGGCTACACCTTC
CDR3 protein: CSVDGMRGYTF

clone size: NA
J gene: TRBJ2-5
D gene: NA
V gene: TRBV7-9
CDR3 DNA: TGTGCCAGCAGCTTAGTTAACGCAGGGAGGGAGACCCAGTACTTC
CDR3 protein: CASSLVNAGRETQYF

clone size: NA
J gene: TRBJ1-1
D gene: NA
V gene: TRBV20-1
CDR3 DNA: TGCAGTGCTAGTCCCCCGGAATGGGACACTGAAGCTTTCTTT
CDR3 protein: CSASPPEWDTEAFF

clone size: once
J gene: TRBJ1-2
D gene: NA
V gene: TRBV7-9
CDR3 DNA: TGTGCCAGCTCAGGGGAGAACTATGGCTACACCTTC
CDR3 protein: CASSGENYGYTF

clone size: NA
J gene: TRBJ1-6
D gene: NA
V gene: TRBV25-1
CDR3 DNA: TGTGCCAGCAGTGAATCGGCGCCAGGGGCGGGAAGGTACCTCCACTTT
CDR3 protein: CASSESAPGAGRYLHF

clone size: once
J gene: TRBJ1-5
D gene: NA
V gene: TRBV28
CDR3 DNA: TGTGCCAGCAGTGACCCCGATGGGCAGCCCCAGCATTTT
CDR3 protein: CASSDPDGQPQHF

clone size: NA
J gene: TRBJ2-1
D gene: TRBD2
V gene: TRBV5-1
CDR3 DNA: TGCGCCAGCAGCTTGTCAGCGGGGGGACCTTACAATGAGCAGTTCTTC
CDR3 protein: CASSLSAGGPYNEQFF

clone size: NA
J gene: TRBJ1-4
D gene: NA
V gene: TRBV5-1
CDR3 DNA: TGCGCCAGCAGCCCCGGCGTTGGACTAGAAAAACTGTTTTTT
CDR3 protein: CASSPGVGLEKLFF

clone size: NA
J gene: TRBJ2-7
D gene: TRBD2
V gene: TRBV20-1
CDR3 DNA: TGCAGTGCTAGTTCCCCGCGGGAGACGGGCTACGAGCAGTACTTC
CDR3 protein: CSASSPRETGYEQYF

clone size: few
J gene: TRBJ2-7
D gene: NA
V gene: TRBV18
CDR3 DNA: TGTGCCAGCTCTCGGGGAGCGGTTACCTACGAGCAGTACTTC
CDR3 protein: CASSRGAVTYEQYF

clone size: NA
J gene: TRBJ2-5
D gene: NA
V gene: TRBV5-6
CDR3 DNA: TGTGCCAGCAGTGGGGACTCGTACCAAGAGACCCAGTACTTC
CDR3 protein: CASSGDSYQETQYF

clone size: once
J gene: TRBJ2-7
D gene: TRBD2
V gene: TRBV27
CDR3 DNA: TGTGCCAGCAGTCGGGGGGGGAACTACGAGCAGTACTTC
CDR3 protein: CASSRGGNYEQYF

clone size: NA
J gene: TRBJ1-2
D gene: NA
V gene: TRBV28
CDR3 DNA: TGTGCCAGCAGCTCAGGCGGCAGCTACTATGGCTACACCTTC
CDR3 protein: CASSSGGSYYGYTF

clone size: NA
J gene: TRBJ2-3
D gene: NA
V gene: TRBV2
CDR3 DNA: TGTGCCAGCAGTGATGGTGTATCTAGCACAGATACGCAGTATTTT
CDR3 protein: CASSDGVSSTDTQYF

clone size: NA
J gene: TRBJ2-1
D gene: NA
V gene: TRBV7-2
CDR3 DNA: TGTGCCAGCACGAGGGCTAGCTCCTACAATGAGCAGTTCTTC
CDR3 protein: CASTRASSYNEQFF

clone size: NA
J gene: TRBJ2-5
D gene: TRBD2
V gene: TRBV7-3
CDR3 DNA: TGTGCCAGCAGCCCCTGGGGAGGGAAAGAGACCCAGTACTTC
CDR3 protein: CASSPWGGKETQYF

clone size: NA
J gene: TRBJ2-5
D gene: NA
V gene: TRBV18
CDR3 DNA: TGTGCCAGCTCACCATCGGGAGAGACCCAGTACTTC
CDR3 protein: CASSPSGETQYF

clone size: NA
J gene: TRBJ1-5
D gene: TRBD1
V gene: TRBV2
CDR3 DNA: TGTGCCAGCAGTCAACAGGGGCCAAGCAATCAGCCCCAGCATTTT
CDR3 protein: CASSQQGPSNQPQHF

clone size: NA
J gene: TRBJ1-2
D gene: NA
V gene: TRBV4-2
CDR3 DNA: TGTGCCAGCAGCCAAGATTCGGAGGGCCAAAACTATGGCTACACCTTC
CDR3 protein: CASSQDSEGQNYGYTF

clone size: once
J gene: TRBJ1-2
D gene: TRBD1
V gene: TRBV25-1
CDR3 DNA: TGTGCCAGCAGTCGAGGACAGGTACCCTATGGCTACACCTTC
CDR3 protein: CASSRGQVPYGYTF

clone size: few
J gene: TRBJ1-1
D gene: NA
V gene: TRBV3-1/TRBV3-2
CDR3 DNA: TGTGCCAGCAGCCACTGGACACTTAACACTGAAGCTTTCTTT
CDR3 protein: CASSHWTLNTEAFF

clone size: NA
J gene: TRBJ2-3
D gene: TRBD2
V gene: TRBV7-9
CDR3 DNA: TGTGCCAGCAGCGGGAGCGGGGCCTGGGTAGATACGCAGTATTTT
CDR3 protein: CASSGSGAWVDTQYF

clone size: once
J gene: TRBJ1-6
D gene: TRBD1
V gene: TRBV14
CDR3 DNA: TGTGCCAGCAGCCAAGTGGCCACAGGGGGCGTATGGGATTCACCCCTCCACTTT
CDR3 protein: CASSQVATGGVWDSPLHF

clone size: NA
J gene: TRBJ2-1
D gene: TRBD2
V gene: TRBV10-3
CDR3 DNA: TGTGCCATCGCGACTAGCGGGACTAACAATGAGCAGTTCTTC
CDR3 protein: CAIATSGTNNEQFF